The 19 T cell receptor beta chains in this list originate from one sample, sequenced in a study of PD-1 blockade in classical Hodgkin lymphoma. Indicated time point: cycle 4 day 1 (C4D1), after less than 7 weeks of nivolumab. Exposure to brentuximab vedotin varied, and each patient had relapsed following autologous stem cell transplantation. Sequencing used immunoSEQ multiplex PCR; TCRdb keeps in-frame clones, though not all of them. The sample has some 90,000 clones; 75% to 85% are singletons. Here the sequenced sample was peripheral blood mononuclear cells (PBMCs), taken before the fourth cycle of nivolumab. The source is a human donor with classical Hodgkin lymphoma.

CDR3 loop: CASSFMGRSNQPQHF. In DNA form, the CDR3 reads TGTGCCAGCAGCTTCATGGGACGAAGCAATCAGCCCCAGCATTTT. This chain uses TRBV5-6 with TRBJ1-5, with D tentatively TRBD1 (5 bases). The CDR3 covers 15 residues. The V end lost 2 bases, the J end lost 1 base, and 10 bases lay between the germline ends. Germline V gene sequence: CDR1 SGHDT, CDR2 YYEEEE.

The chain carries TRBV7-2 and TRBJ2-1; 11 bases agree with TRBD2. The CDR3 contains 17 residues. CDR1 and CDR2 (germline): SGHTA, FQGNSA. V shed 5 bases, J shed 9 bases, and the junction held 15 bases outside the gene matches. The CDR3 spells CASSAPPLAGVPREQFF. In DNA form, the CDR3 reads TGTGCCAGCAGCGCCCCCCCACTAGCGGGAGTACCTCGTGAGCAGTTCTTC.

The J gene is TRBJ1-2, the V gene TRBV28, with TRBD1 as a possible D gene (5 bases). CDR3 length: 13 amino acids. Germline V CDR1 and CDR2: MDHEN, SYDVKM. V dropped 10 bases and J dropped 1 base, with 13 bases sitting between them. The CDR3 sequence: CATRDGLNYGYTF. The CDR3 nucleotides are TGTGCCACCAGGGACGGACTTAACTATGGCTACACCTTC.

This clone was counted a few times. The rearrangement links TRBV2 to TRBJ1-5, with 8 positions matching TRBD1. The CDR3 has 15 amino acids. Germline loops: CDR1 SNHLY, CDR2 FYNNEI. V was clipped by 6 bases and J by 7 bases; unmatched bases: 11. This CDR3 reads CASRGGQGNSQPQHF. The CDR3 DNA sequence: TGTGCCAGCAGAGGAGGACAGGGAAATTCCCAGCCCCAGCATTTT.

This chain's CDR3 is CASRPGTSNNSPLHF. The CDR3 DNA reads TGTGCCAGCAGACCTGGGACATCTAATAATTCACCCCTCCACTTT. The chain couples TRBV6-5 to TRBJ1-6; tentatively, D is TRBD1 (6 bases). There are 15 residues in the CDR3. Germline V gene sequence: CDR1 MNHEY, CDR2 SVGAGI. V was clipped by 6 bases and J by 5 bases, with 14 bases between them.

This clone was detected once. The chain links TRBV10-3 to TRBJ1-4, with 10 bases identical to TRBD1. The ends lost 6 bases at V and 6 bases at J; junction bases unmatched: 1. Looked up from germline, CDR1 is ENHRY and CDR2 is SYGVKD. This CDR3 contains 13 residues. The CDR3, as DNA: TGTGCCATCAGGGGGACAGGGGATGAAAAACTGTTTTTT. Translated, it gives CAIRGTGDEKLFF.

The chain couples TRBV5-1 to TRBJ2-7, with 10 bases identical to TRBD1. The CDR3 contains 14 residues. Unmatched junction bases numbered 5, after V lost 8 bases and J lost 0 bases. Germline loops: CDR1 SGHRS, CDR2 YFSETQ. In DNA, the CDR3 is TGCGCCAGTAAAGGACAGGGGGACTCCTACGAGCAGTACTTC. Translating gives CASKGQGDSYEQYF.

The chain employs TRBV7-8 and TRBJ2-7, with D possibly matching TRBD2 (5 bases). The CDR3 is 13 amino acids. The germline V gene encodes CDR1 SGHVS and CDR2 FQNEAQ. V lost 0 bases and J 3 bases, leaving 6 bases between the germline ends. CDR3 residues: CASSLAGNYEQYF. The CDR3 coding sequence is TGTGCCAGCAGCTTAGCCGGGAACTACGAGCAGTACTTC. The full variable domain, rest sourced from reference TRBV7-8 and TRBJ2-7, is GAGVSQSPRYKVAKRGQDVALRCDPISGHVSLFWYQQALGQGPEFLTYFQNEAQLDKSGLPSDRFFAERPEGSVSTLKIQRTQQEDSAVYLCASSLAGNYEQYFGPGTRLTVT.

This clone was detected ten times or more. V gene TRBV7-6 combines with J gene TRBJ2-3; no reliable D call. The CDR3 has 15 amino acids. CDR1 and CDR2 (germline): SGHVS, FNYEAQ. With 1 base removed from V and 7 bases from J, the gap between germline ends came to 15 bases. CDR3 in amino acids: CASSLGTSSGNTQYF. The CDR3 DNA is TGTGCCAGCAGCTTAGGGACGAGCAGTGGAAATACGCAGTATTTT.

This chain connects TRBV2 to TRBJ1-1; D is unresolved. CDR1 and CDR2 (germline): SNHLY, FYNNEI. The CDR3 is 15 amino acids. Deletions cut 7 bases from V and 0 bases from J, with 15 bases between. CDR3 in DNA: TGTGCCAGCAATTTCCCTGACATAGTGAACACTGAAGCTTTCTTT. This codes for CASNFPDIVNTEAFF.

The gene calls are TRBV5-1 and TRBJ2-7, with D perhaps TRBD1 (6 bases). CDR1 and CDR2 (germline): SGHRS, YFSETQ. V gave up 5 bases and J gave up 4 bases, with 16 bases separating them. This CDR3 is built from 14 residues. CDR3 loop: CASRPGGGPYEQYF. CDR3 nucleotide sequence: TGCGCCAGCAGGCCTGGGGGCGGACCTTACGAGCAGTACTTC.

V is TRBV10-3 and J is TRBJ1-2; no reliable D call. V gave up 4 bases and J gave up 3 bases, with 9 bases separating them. Germline values: CDR1 ENHRY, CDR2 SYGVKD. The CDR3 is made up of 13 amino acids. CDR3: CAISVGEDYGYTF. The CDR3, as DNA: TGTGCCATCAGTGTCGGGGAGGACTATGGCTACACCTTC.

This clone has only a few counts. The gene calls are TRBV11-1 and TRBJ2-7, with 9 bases fitting TRBD2. V shed 5 bases and J 6 bases; nucleotides not matched to a gene: 8. The CDR3 sequence is 14 residues long. Germline assignment: CDR1 SGHAT and CDR2 FQDESV (reference sequence). CDR3 sequence: CASSPLAGVAEQYF. The CDR3 DNA follows: TGTGCCAGCAGCCCTTTAGCGGGAGTTGCCGAGCAGTACTTC.

The chain couples TRBV29-1 to TRBJ2-7; D could derive from TRBD1 or TRBD2 (6 bases each). The length of the CDR3 is 15 residues. Germline loops: CDR1 SQVTM, CDR2 ANQGSEA. The V end lost 7 bases, the J end lost 2 bases, and 21 bases lay between the germline ends. The CDR3 sequence is CSGTSRQGTPYEQYF. CDR3 DNA: TGCAGCGGTACCAGCCGGCAGGGGACTCCCTACGAGCAGTACTTC.

CDR3 nucleotides: TGTGCCAGCAGCCTCCGGACCCGGAACACCGGGGAGCTGTTTTTT. It yields the protein CASSLRTRNTGELFF. The rearrangement joins TRBV11-1 to TRBJ2-2; D unclear. This CDR3 is 15 amino acids long. V was shortened by 5 bases and J by 1 base, with 11 bases between the two germline ends. From germline, CDR1 is SGHAT and CDR2 FQDESV (reference sequence).

The chain recombines TRBV10-3 with TRBJ1-1; TRBD1 matches at 8 bases. J gave up 1 base and V 10 bases, and 8 bases lay outside the gene matches. Looked up from germline, CDR1 is ENHRY and CDR2 is SYGVKD. CDR3 length equals 14 residues. CDR3 sequence (DNA): TGTGCCAGCGGACAGGGAGGGGCGAACACTGAAGCTTTCTTT. Its translation is CASGQGGANTEAFF.

The chain has TRBV18 and TRBJ2-7, with 7 bases fitting TRBD1. The CDR3 covers 15 residues. Germline lookup yields CDR1 KGHSH and CDR2 LQKENI. J was trimmed by 6 bases and V by 1 base; bases with no gene match: 9. CDR3 DNA: TGTGCCAGCTCACCACTTGGGACAGTAGGAGGCGAGCAGTACTTC. Amino acid sequence: CASSPLGTVGGEQYF.

The chain recombines TRBV9 with TRBJ1-1; D is ambiguous. Germline V lookup: CDR1 SGDLS, CDR2 YYNGEE. Trimming removed 3 bases at V and 11 bases at J, with 20 bases between. There are 14 residues in the CDR3. DNA for the CDR3: TGTGCCAGCAGCGCAGGTCATAGGCACCTTGGGGCTTTCTTT. It specifies CASSAGHRHLGAFF.

The chain couples TRBV6-1 to TRBJ2-5; 10 bases align to TRBD1. This CDR3 has 16 residues. After removal of 4 bases from V and 3 bases from J, the junction contained 8 bases not matched to a gene. Germline V gives CDR1 MNHNS, CDR2 SASEGT. CDR3 nucleotide sequence: TGTGCCAGCAGTGTCCCTTCCGGGACAGGGGAAGAGACCCAGTACTTC. Translating gives CASSVPSGTGEETQYF.